The T cell receptor beta chain described here comes from a study of shared clonotypes between healthy human individuals. Study-wide points: Non-shared clonotypes had lower generation probabilities than clonotypes shared by all four sorted-subset donors. Specimens sampled were limited to blood, with tissue repertoires likely differing. Among donors, sharing of clonotypes was expected to be affected by sequencing depth. Naive subsets tended to show greater estimated richness than memory subsets.

Profiling relied on immunoSEQ multiplex PCR, and the TCRdb table lists in-frame clones only, not all of them. In the table there are roughly 1 million clones, 70% to 80% of which are singletons. V was clipped by 0 bases and J by 0 bases; unmatched bases: 1. In germline, CDR1 is ENHRY, CDR2 SYGVKD. CDR3 size: 15 residues. On this clone itself: The antigen is undetermined. Other nucleotide sequences in the sample specify the same CDR3.

The sample comprised memory CD4+ T cells sorted from blood. The subset was: CD45RA-negative fraction. This receptor was obtained from a man aged 18 to 30 in good health. The V call is TRBV10-3, the J call TRBJ1-1; TRBD1 agrees at 7 bases. This CDR3 is CAISESGTVNTEAFF. CDR3 bases: TGTGCCATCAGTGAGTCGGGGACAGTGAACACTGAAGCTTTCTTT.